The 15 T cell receptor beta chains reported below all come from one sample, sequenced in a study of T cells after yellow fever vaccination. TCRdb processed the 5' RACE reads anew with MiXCR; each CDR3 protein has one entry. The sample records roughly 250,000 distinct CDR3 sequences, 10% to 15% being singletons. The material was CD4+ T cells sorted from PBMCs, obtained 45 days after the yellow fever booster vaccination. The source is a man aged 30 to 39 who received the YFV17D yellow fever vaccine.

The chain recombines TRBV14 with TRBJ1-2; D is unresolved. Germline loops: CDR1 SGHDN, CDR2 FVKESK. The CDR3 has 16 residues. V gave up 0 bases and J gave up 1 base, with 12 bases separating them. CDR3 in amino acids: CASSQDSRVLNYGYTF. CDR3 DNA: TGTGCCAGCAGCCAAGATTCCAGAGTCCTTAACTATGGCTACACCTTC.

The rearrangement joins TRBV7-8 to TRBJ2-2; perhaps TRBD2 as D (5 bases). Germline CDR1 reads SGHVS; CDR2 reads FQNEAQ. The CDR3 spans 16 residues. Trimming stripped 5 bases from V and 1 base from J, with 14 bases between. CDR3 protein: CASSRLAGVNTGELFF. The CDR3 nucleotides read TGTGCCAGCAGCCGTCTGGCGGGTGTGAACACCGGGGAGCTGTTTTTT.

This chain uses TRBV10-3 with TRBJ2-1; D may be TRBD2 (6 bases). Trimming pared 4 bases from V and 0 bases from J, leaving 13 bases between. CDR3 length: 16 amino acids. Germline CDR1 ENHRY, CDR2 SYGVKD. CDR3 in amino acids: CAISASAGNSYNEQFF. The CDR3 coding sequence is TGTGCCATCAGTGCGTCGGCGGGAAACTCCTACAATGAGCAGTTCTTC.

This clonotype was seen a handful of times. The chain carries TRBV5-1 and TRBJ2-7; the match to TRBD2 covers 9 bases. This CDR3 has 16 residues. Germline CDR1 is SGHRS and CDR2 is YFSETQ. The V and J ends lost 4 bases and 4 bases, in that order; junction bases with no gene match: 12. The CDR3 sequence is CASSPTSTSGSYEQYF. CDR3 nucleotide sequence: TGCGCCAGCAGCCCAACGTCGACTAGCGGATCGTACGAGCAGTACTTC.

The genes are TRBV29-1 and TRBJ2-3; 8 positions agree with TRBD2. Per germline, CDR1 SQVTM and CDR2 ANQGSEA. V shed 5 bases and J 4 bases; nucleotides not matched to a gene: 5. The CDR3 loop spans 13 amino acids. The CDR3 DNA reads as TGCAGCGTTCTAACTAGCGGCCCAGATACGCAGTATTTT. This gives the protein CSVLTSGPDTQYF.

The rearrangement joins TRBV11-2 to TRBJ1-2; no definite D call. V dropped 2 bases and J dropped 0 bases, with 4 bases sitting between them. CDR3 size: 13 residues. The germline gives CDR1 SGHAT, CDR2 FQNNGV. As DNA, the CDR3 is TGTGCCAGCAGCTTAAATGCTAACTATGGCTACACCTTC. It encodes CASSLNANYGYTF.

This clonotype was seen a few times. The CDR3 region is CATRTGGMVDTEAFF. The CDR3 coding sequence is TGTGCCACCCGGACAGGGGGCATGGTAGACACTGAAGCTTTCTTT. The V gene is TRBV12-3 or TRBV12-4, the J gene TRBJ1-1; 11 positions agree with TRBD1. Trimming cost V 10 bases and J 3 bases; bases outside gene matches: 10. The CDR3 contains 15 residues.

This clonotype was detected a few times. The chain employs TRBV7-2 and TRBJ2-5; 9 positions agree with TRBD2. The V gene's germline CDR1 is SGHTA and CDR2 FQGNSA. After removal of 0 bases from V and 5 bases from J, the junction contained 16 bases not matched to a gene. This CDR3 spans 19 amino acids. The CDR3 region has the DNA TGTGCCAGCAGCTTAGCGTGGAGGCGGGAGGGCCGTCTTTGGGAGACCCAGTACTTC. This encodes CASSLAWRREGRLWETQYF.

Only a few counts were recorded for this clonotype. The chain recombines TRBV5-1 with TRBJ2-7; TRBD2 matches at 9 bases. The CDR3 extends over 16 amino acids. V dropped 0 bases and J dropped 2; count of bases not matched to a gene: 6. Germline CDR1 SGHRS, CDR2 YFSETQ. CDR3: CASSLATTSGTYEQYF. The CDR3 coding sequence is TGCGCCAGCAGCTTGGCAACGACTAGCGGAACCTACGAGCAGTACTTC.

This clonotype turned up a few times. This chain joins TRBV5-1 and TRBJ1-4; D is unclear. Germline lookup yields CDR1 SGHRS and CDR2 YFSETQ. There are 13 residues in the CDR3. V was shortened by 4 bases and J by 8 bases, with 12 bases between the two germline ends. CDR3 nucleotides: TGCGCCAGCAGCCTAGGTCCGAGGGAAAAACTGTTTTTT. This codes for CASSLGPREKLFF.

As DNA, the CDR3 is TGTGCCAGCACAGGGGCTCAAGAGACCCAGTACTTC. It yields the protein CASTGAQETQYF. This rearrangement joins TRBV28 to TRBJ2-5; TRBD1 is a possible D gene (6 bases). This CDR3 has 12 amino acids. CDR1 is MDHEN and CDR2 is SYDVKM in the germline V gene. Trimming removed 7 bases at V and 2 bases at J, with 8 bases between.

This clonotype was detected ten times or more. The chain joins TRBV6-1 to TRBJ2-7; D tentatively fits TRBD1 or TRBD2 (5 bases each). Germline loops: CDR1 MNHNS, CDR2 SASEGT. The CDR3 totals 14 residues. V lost 6 bases and J 6 bases, leaving 18 bases between the germline ends. The CDR3 region has the DNA TGTGCCAGCAGACGCCGGGACGGAACTTCCGAGCAGTACTTC. This sequence encodes CASRRRDGTSEQYF.

The genes are TRBV20-1 and TRBJ1-5, with a tentative D call TRBD1 (6 bases). V lost 6 bases and J 3 bases, leaving 12 bases between the germline ends. The V gene's germline CDR1 is DFQATT and CDR2 SNEGSKA (reference sequence). The CDR3 runs 13 residues. The CDR3 loop reads CSAKDRNNQPQHF. CDR3 coding DNA: TGCAGTGCGAAGGACAGAAACAATCAGCCCCAGCATTTT.

V usage is TRBV20-1 and J usage is TRBJ2-2; D is perhaps TRBD2 (8 bases). Germline CDR1 DFQATT, CDR2 SNEGSKA (reference sequence). CDR3 length equals 12 residues. Trimming took 2 bases from V and 12 from J, leaving 13 bases between them. In DNA, the CDR3 is TGCAGTGCTAGATCCGGGAGGGGGCAGCTGTTTTTT. It is translated as CSARSGRGQLFF.

This clonotype was counted ten times or more. The chain carries TRBV6-5 and TRBJ2-5; tentatively, D is TRBD1 (6 bases). Between the trimmed V and J ends, which lost 6 bases and 0 bases, there was a span of 8 bases. Per the germline V gene, CDR1 is MNHEY and CDR2 is SVGAGI. The CDR3 contains 13 residues. The CDR3 spells CASRSGDQETQYF. The CDR3 DNA is TGTGCCAGCAGATCAGGGGACCAAGAGACCCAGTACTTC.